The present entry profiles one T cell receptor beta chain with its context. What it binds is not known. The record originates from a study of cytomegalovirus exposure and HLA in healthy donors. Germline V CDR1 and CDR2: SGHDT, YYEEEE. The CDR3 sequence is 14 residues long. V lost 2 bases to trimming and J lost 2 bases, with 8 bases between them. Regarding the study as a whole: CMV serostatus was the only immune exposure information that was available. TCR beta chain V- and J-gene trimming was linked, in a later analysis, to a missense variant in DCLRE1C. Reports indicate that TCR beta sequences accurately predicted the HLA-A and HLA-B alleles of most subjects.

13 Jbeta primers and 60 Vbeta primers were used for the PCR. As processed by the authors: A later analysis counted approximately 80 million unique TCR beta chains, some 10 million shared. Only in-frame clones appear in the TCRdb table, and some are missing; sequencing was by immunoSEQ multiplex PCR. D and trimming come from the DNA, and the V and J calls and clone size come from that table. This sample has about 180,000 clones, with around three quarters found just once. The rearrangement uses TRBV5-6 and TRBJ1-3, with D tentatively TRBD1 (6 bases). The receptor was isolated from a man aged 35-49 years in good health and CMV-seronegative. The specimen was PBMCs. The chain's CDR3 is CASSFSGAGNTIYF. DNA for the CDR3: TGTGCCAGCAGCTTCTCAGGGGCTGGAAACACCATATATTTT.